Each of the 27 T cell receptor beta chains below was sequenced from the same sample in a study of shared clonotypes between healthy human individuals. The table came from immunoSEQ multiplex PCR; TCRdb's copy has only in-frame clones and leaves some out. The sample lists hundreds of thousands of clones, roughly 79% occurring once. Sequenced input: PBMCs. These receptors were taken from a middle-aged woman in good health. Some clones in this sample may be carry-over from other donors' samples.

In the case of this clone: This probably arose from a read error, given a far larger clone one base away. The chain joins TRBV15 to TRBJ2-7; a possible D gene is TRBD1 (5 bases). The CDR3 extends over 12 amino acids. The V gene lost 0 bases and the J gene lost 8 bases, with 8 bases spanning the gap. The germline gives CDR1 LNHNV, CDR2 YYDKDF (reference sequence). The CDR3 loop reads CATSRDEDKQYF. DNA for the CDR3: TGTGCCACCAGCAGAGATGAGGACAAGCAGTACTTC.

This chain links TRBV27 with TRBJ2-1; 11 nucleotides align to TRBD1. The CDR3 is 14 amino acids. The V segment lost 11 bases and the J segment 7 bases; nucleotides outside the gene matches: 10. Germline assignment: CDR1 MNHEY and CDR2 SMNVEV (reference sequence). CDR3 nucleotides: TGTGCCTCCTTTGGGACAGGGGGTGGGAATGAGCAGTTCTTC. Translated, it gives CASFGTGGGNEQFF.

The CDR3 region is CASRPLAGGGNEQFF. The CDR3 DNA is TGTGCCAGCAGGCCCCTAGCGGGAGGGGGCAATGAGCAGTTCTTC. This chain connects TRBV6-4 to TRBJ2-1; TRBD2 matches at 12 bases. This CDR3 is 15 amino acids long. CDR1 is MRHNA and CDR2 is SNTAGT in the germline V gene. Germline trimming cut 6 bases from V and 6 bases from J; bases unmatched to any gene: 6.

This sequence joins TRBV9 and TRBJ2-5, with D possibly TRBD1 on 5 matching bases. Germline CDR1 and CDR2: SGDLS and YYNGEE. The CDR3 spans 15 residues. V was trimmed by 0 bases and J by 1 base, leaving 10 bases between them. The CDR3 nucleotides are TGTGCCAGCAGCGTAGTGTATCAGGGCCAAGAGACCCAGTACTTC. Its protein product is CASSVVYQGQETQYF.

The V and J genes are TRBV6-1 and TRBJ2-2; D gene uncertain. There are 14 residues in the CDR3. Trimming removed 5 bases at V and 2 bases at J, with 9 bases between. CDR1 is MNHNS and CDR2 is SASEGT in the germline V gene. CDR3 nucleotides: TGTGCCAGCAGTCAACAGAGAAACACCGGGGAGCTGTTTTTT. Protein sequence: CASSQQRNTGELFF.

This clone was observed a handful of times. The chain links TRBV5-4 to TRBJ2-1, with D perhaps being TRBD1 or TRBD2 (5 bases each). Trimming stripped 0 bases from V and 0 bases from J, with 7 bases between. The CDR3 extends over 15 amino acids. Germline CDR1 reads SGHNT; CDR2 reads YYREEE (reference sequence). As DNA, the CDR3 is TGTGCCAGCAGCTTGGCAGGGAGCTCCTACAATGAGCAGTTCTTC. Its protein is CASSLAGSSYNEQFF.

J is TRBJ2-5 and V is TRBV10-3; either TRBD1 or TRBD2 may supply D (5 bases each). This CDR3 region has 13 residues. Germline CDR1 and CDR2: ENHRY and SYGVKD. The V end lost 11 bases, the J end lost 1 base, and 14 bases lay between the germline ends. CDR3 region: CASSGGLQETQYF. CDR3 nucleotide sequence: TGTGCCTCCAGTGGGGGTCTCCAAGAGACCCAGTACTTC.

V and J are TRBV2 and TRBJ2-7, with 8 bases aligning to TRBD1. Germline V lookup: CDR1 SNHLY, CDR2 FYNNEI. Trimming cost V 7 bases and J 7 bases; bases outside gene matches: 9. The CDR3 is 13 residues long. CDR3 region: CASTLDRVSEQYF. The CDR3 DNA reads TGTGCCAGCACTCTGGACAGGGTAAGTGAGCAGTACTTC.

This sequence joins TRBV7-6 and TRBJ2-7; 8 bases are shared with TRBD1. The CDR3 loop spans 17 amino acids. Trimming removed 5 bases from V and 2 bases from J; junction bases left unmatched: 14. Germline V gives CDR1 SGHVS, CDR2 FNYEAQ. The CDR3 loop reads CASSPYSGTGQAYEQYF. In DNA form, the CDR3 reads TGTGCCAGCAGCCCCTATTCAGGGACAGGTCAAGCCTACGAGCAGTACTTC.

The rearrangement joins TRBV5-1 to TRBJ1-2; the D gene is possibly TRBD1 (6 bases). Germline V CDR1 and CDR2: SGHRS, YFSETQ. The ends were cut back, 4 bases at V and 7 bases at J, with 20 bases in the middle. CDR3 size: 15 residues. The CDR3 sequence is CASSGDTPGAGGYTF. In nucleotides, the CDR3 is TGCGCCAGCAGCGGGGACACCCCCGGGGCAGGTGGCTACACCTTC.

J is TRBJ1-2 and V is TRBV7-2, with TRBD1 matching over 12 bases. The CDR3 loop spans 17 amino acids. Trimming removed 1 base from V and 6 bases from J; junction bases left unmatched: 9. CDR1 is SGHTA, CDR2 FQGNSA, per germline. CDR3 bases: TGTGCCAGCAGCTTAGTGTCAGGGACAGGGGGCCTAGATGGCTACACCTTC. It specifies CASSLVSGTGGLDGYTF.

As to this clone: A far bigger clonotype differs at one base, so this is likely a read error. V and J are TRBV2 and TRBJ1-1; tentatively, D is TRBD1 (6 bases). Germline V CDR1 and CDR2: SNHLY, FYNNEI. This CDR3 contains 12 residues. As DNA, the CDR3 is TGTGCCTGCAGTGGAGGGGGCACTGAAGCTTTCTTT. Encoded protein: CACSGGGTEAFF. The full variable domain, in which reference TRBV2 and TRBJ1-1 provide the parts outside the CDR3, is EPEVTQTPSHQVTQMGQEVILRCVPISNHLYFYWYRQILGQKVEFLVSFYNNEISEKSEIFDDQFSVERPDGSNFTLKIRSTKLEDSAMYFCACSGGGTEAFFGQGTRLTVV.

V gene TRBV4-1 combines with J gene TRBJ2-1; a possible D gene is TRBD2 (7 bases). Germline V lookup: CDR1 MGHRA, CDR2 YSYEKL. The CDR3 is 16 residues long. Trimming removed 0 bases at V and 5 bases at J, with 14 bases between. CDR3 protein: CASSQEGGPWDNEQFF. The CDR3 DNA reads TGCGCCAGCAGCCAAGAGGGGGGGCCCTGGGACAATGAGCAGTTCTTC.

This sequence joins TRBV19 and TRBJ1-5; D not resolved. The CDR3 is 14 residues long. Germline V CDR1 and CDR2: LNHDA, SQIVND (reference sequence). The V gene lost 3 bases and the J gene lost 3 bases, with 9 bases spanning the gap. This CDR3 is CASSISQNNQPQHF. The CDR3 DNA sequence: TGTGCCAGTAGTATTTCACAGAACAATCAGCCCCAGCATTTT.

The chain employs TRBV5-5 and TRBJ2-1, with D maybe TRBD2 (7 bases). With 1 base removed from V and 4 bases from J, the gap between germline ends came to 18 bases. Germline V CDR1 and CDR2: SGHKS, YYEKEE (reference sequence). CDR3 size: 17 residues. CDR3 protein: CASSLSPGGRGYNEQFF. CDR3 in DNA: TGTGCCAGCAGCTTGAGCCCGGGGGGCCGTGGGTACAATGAGCAGTTCTTC.

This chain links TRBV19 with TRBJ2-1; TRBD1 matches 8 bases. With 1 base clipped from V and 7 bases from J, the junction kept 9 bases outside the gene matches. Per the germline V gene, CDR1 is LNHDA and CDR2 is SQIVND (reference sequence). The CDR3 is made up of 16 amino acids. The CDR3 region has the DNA TGTGCCAGTAGTATAGTTTGGCAGGGGGCGCGAAATGAGCAGTTCTTC. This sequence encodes CASSIVWQGARNEQFF. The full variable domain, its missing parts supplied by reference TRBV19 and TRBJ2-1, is DGGITQSPKYLFRKEGQNVTLSCEQNLNHDAMYWYRQDPGQGLRLIYYSQIVNDFQKGDIAEGYSVSREKKESFPLTVTSAQKNPTAFYLCASSIVWQGARNEQFFGPGTRLTVL.

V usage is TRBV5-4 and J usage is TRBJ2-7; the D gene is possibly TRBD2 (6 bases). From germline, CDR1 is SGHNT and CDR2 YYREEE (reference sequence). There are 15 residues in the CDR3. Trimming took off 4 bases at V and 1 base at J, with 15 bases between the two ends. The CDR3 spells CASSQGQDYSYEQYF. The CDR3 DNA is TGTGCCAGCAGCCAAGGTCAGGACTATTCCTACGAGCAGTACTTC.

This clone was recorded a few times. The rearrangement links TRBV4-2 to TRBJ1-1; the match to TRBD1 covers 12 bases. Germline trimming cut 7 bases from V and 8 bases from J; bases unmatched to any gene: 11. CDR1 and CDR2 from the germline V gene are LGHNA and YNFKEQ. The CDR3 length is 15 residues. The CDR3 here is CASTFLPGQGAEAFF. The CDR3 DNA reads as TGTGCCAGCACCTTCCTTCCGGGACAGGGGGCCGAAGCTTTCTTT.

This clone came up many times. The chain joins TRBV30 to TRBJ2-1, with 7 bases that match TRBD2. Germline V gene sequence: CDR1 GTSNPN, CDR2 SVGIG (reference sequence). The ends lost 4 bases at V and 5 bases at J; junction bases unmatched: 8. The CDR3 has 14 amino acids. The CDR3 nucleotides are TGTGCCTGGACCCCCCGCGGGGGAGACAATGAGCAGTTCTTC. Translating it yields CAWTPRGGDNEQFF. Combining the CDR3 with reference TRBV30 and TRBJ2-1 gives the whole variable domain SQTIHQWPATLVQPVGSPLSLECTVEGTSNPNLYWYRQAAGRGLQLLFYSVGIGQISSEVPQNLSASRPQDRQFILSSKKLLLSDSGFYLCAWTPRGGDNEQFFGPGTRLTVL.

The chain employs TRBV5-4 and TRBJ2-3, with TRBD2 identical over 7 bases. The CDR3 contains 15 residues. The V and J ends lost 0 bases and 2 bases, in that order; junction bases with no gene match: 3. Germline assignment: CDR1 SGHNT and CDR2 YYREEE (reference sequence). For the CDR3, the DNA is TGTGCCAGCAGCTTGGATCTAGCGGACACAGATACGCAGTATTTT. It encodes CASSLDLADTDTQYF.

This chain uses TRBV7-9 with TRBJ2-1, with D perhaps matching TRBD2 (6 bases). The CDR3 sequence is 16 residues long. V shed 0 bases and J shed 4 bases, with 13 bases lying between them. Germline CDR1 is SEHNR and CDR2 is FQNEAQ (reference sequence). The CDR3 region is CASSLAGLLDYNEQFF. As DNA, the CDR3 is TGTGCCAGCAGCTTAGCGGGACTCCTAGATTACAATGAGCAGTTCTTC. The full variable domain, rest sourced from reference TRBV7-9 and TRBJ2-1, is DTGVSQNPRHKITKRGQNVTFRCDPISEHNRLYWYRQTLGQGPEFLTYFQNEAQLEKSRLLSDRFSAERPKGSFSTLEIQRTEQGDSAMYLCASSLAGLLDYNEQFFGPGTRLTVL.

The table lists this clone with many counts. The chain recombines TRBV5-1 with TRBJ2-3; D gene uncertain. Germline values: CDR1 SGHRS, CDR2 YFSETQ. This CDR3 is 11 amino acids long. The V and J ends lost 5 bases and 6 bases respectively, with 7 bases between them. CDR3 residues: CASRASDTQYF. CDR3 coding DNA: TGCGCCAGCAGGGCCAGTGATACGCAGTATTTT.

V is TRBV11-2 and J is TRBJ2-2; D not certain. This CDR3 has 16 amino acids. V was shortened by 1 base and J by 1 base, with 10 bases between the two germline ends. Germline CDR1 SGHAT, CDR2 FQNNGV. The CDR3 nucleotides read TGTGCCAGCAGCTTAGGACTTACCGGGAACACCGGGGAGCTGTTTTTT. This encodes CASSLGLTGNTGELFF.

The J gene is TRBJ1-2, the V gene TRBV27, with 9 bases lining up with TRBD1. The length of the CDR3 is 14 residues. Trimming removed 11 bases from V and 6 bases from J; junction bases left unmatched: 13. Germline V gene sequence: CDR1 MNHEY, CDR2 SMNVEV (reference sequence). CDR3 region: CAPRRDREDHGYTF. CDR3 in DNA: TGTGCCCCCCGGAGGGACAGGGAGGACCATGGCTACACCTTC.

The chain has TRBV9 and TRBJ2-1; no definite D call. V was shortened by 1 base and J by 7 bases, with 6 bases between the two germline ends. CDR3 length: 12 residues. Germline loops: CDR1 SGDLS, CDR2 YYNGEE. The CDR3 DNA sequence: TGTGCCAGCAGCGTACGCCTTAATGAGCAGTTCTTC. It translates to CASSVRLNEQFF.

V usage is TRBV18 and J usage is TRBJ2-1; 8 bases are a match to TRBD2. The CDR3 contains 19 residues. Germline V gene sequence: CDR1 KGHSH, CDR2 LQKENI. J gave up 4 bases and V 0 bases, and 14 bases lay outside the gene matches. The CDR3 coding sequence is TGTGCCAGCTCACCACCTATTGGCGGGGGGCTAGCGGGTTACAATGAGCAGTTCTTC. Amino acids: CASSPPIGGGLAGYNEQFF. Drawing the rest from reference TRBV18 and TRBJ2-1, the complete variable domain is NAGVMQNPRHLVRRRGQEARLRCSPMKGHSHVYWYRQLPEEGLKFMVYLQKENIIDESGMPKERFSAEFPKEGPSILRIQQVVRGDSAAYFCASSPPIGGGLAGYNEQFFGPGTRLTVL.

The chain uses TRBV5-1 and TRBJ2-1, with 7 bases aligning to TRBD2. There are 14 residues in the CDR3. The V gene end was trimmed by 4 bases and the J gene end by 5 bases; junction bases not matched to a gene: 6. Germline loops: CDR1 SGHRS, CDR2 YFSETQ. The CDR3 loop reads CASSPPGGNNEQFF. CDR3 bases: TGCGCCAGCAGCCCTCCGGGAGGTAACAATGAGCAGTTCTTC.